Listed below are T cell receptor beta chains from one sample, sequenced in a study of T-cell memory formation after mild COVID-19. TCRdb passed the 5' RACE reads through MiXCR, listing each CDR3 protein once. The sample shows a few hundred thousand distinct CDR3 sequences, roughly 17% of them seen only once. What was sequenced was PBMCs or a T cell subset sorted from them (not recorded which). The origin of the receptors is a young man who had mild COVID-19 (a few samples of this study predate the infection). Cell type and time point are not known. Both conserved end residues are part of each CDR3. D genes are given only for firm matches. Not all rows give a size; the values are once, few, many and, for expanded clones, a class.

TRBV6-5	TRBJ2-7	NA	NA	CASSYGPTGSYEQYF	TGTGCCAGCAGTTACGGCCCTACTGGATCCTACGAGCAGTACTTC
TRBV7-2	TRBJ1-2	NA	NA	CASSTPGRQISYYGYTF	TGTGCCAGCAGCACGCCGGGCCGACAAATAAGTTACTATGGCTACACCTTC
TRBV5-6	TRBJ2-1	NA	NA	CASSLESPVSYNEQFF	TGTGCCAGCAGCTTGGAGTCGCCGGTCTCCTACAATGAGCAGTTCTTC
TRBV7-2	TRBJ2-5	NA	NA	CASRSMAGQETQYF	TGTGCCAGCAGGAGTATGGCAGGACAAGAGACCCAGTACTTC
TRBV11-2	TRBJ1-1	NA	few	CATFGVSEAFF	TGTGCCACGTTTGGGGTCTCTGAAGCTTTCTTT
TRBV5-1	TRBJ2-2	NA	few	CASSFGTKNTGELFF	TGCGCCAGCAGCTTCGGGACCAAGAACACCGGGGAGCTGTTTTTT
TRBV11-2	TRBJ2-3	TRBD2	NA	CASSPALAGGRRDTQYF	TGTGCCAGCAGCCCCGCTCTCGCGGGGGGACGCCGCGATACGCAGTATTTT
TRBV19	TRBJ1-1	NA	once	CASSIELSNTEAFF	TGTGCCAGTAGTATAGAGCTTAGTAACACTGAAGCTTTCTTT
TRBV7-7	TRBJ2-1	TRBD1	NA	CASSSTAQGQVSYNEQFF	TGTGCTAGCAGCTCCACGGCCCAGGGACAGGTCTCCTACAATGAGCAGTTCTTC
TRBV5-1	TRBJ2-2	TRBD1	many	CASSPDRGITGELFF	TGCGCCAGCAGCCCGGACAGGGGTATCACCGGGGAGCTGTTTTTT
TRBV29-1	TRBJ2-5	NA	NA	CSVELEKETQYF	TGCAGCGTTGAATTGGAGAAAGAGACCCAGTACTTC
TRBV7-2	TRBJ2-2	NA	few	CASSLAGPAELFF	TGTGCCAGCAGCTTAGCGGGACCCGCGGAGCTGTTTTTT
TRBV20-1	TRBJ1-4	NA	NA	CSVSNRGGGEKLFF	TGCAGTGTTAGTAATCGGGGAGGCGGTGAAAAACTGTTTTTT
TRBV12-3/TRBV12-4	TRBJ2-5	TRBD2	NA	CASSTSSGGAWETQYF	TGTGCCAGCAGTACCTCTAGCGGGGGCGCGTGGGAGACCCAGTACTTC
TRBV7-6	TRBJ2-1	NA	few	CASSPHQLENEQFF	TGTGCCAGCAGCCCGCACCAACTAGAGAATGAGCAGTTCTTC
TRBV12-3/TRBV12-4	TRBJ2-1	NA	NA	CASSSQDAQGF	TGTGCCAGCAGCTCGCAGGACGCCCAGGGCTTC
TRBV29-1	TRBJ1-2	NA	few	CSVEGAGTSGYTF	TGCAGCGTTGAAGGAGCAGGGACAAGTGGCTACACCTTC
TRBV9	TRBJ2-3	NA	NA	CASSVQGRESDTQYF	TGTGCCAGCAGCGTCCAGGGGCGGGAATCAGATACGCAGTATTTT
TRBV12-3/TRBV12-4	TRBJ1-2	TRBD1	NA	CASSWTGGPYGYTF	TGTGCCAGCAGTTGGACAGGGGGCCCCTATGGCTACACCTTC
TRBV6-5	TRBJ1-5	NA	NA	CASSYGRGSPQHF	TGTGCCAGCAGTTACGGACGAGGGTCGCCCCAGCATTTT
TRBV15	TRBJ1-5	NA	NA	CATSRRSNQPQHF	TGTGCCACCAGCAGACGAAGCAATCAGCCCCAGCATTTT
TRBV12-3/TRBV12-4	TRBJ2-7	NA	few	CASSPQGGEGQYF	TGTGCCAGCAGTCCTCAGGGAGGCGAGGGGCAGTACTTC
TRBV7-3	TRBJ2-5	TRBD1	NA	CASSLTAGGLETQYF	TGTGCCAGCAGCTTAACTGCAGGGGGCTTAGAGACCCAGTACTTC
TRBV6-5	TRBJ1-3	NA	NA	CASSYGISSGNTIYF	TGTGCCAGCAGTTACGGCATTAGCTCTGGAAACACCATATATTTT
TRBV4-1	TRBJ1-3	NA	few	CASSQAPYSGNTIYF	TGCGCCAGCAGCCAAGCCCCGTACTCTGGAAACACCATATATTTT
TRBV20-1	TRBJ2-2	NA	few	CSARDNGAGELFF	TGCAGTGCTAGAGATAACGGGGCCGGGGAGCTGTTTTTT
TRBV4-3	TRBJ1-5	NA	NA	CASSQGWQQRQPQHF	TGCGCCAGCAGCCAAGGATGGCAGCAACGTCAGCCCCAGCATTTT
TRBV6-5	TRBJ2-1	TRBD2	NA	CASTPGLAGANEQFF	TGTGCCAGCACCCCGGGACTAGCGGGGGCCAATGAGCAGTTCTTC
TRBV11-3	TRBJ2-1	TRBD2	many	CASSYSGGPLFF	TGTGCCAGCAGCTACTCGGGGGGGCCTCTGTTCTTC
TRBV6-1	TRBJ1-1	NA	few	CASSEQQNTEAFF	TGTGCCAGCAGTGAGCAGCAGAACACTGAAGCTTTCTTT
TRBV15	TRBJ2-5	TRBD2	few	CATIPERGGQETQYF	TGTGCCACCATCCCCGAGCGGGGGGGACAAGAGACCCAGTACTTC
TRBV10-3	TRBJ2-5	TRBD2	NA	CAISRGREAQYF	TGTGCCATCAGCCGGGGGCGGGAGGCCCAGTACTTC
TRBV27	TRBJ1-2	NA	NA	CASKTSLGGDGYTF	TGTGCCAGCAAGACCTCGCTGGGCGGTGATGGCTACACCTTC
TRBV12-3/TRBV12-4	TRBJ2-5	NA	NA	CASSSDDFPQETQYF	TGTGCCAGCAGTTCAGACGATTTCCCCCAAGAGACCCAGTACTTC
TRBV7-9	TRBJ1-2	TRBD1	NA	CATMDRVSVYGYTF	TGTGCCACCATGGACAGGGTATCTGTCTATGGCTACACCTTC
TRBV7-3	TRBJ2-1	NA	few	CASSLSGQLKFF	TGTGCCAGCAGCTTATCGGGTCAGTTAAAGTTCTTC
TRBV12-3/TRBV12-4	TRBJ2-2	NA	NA	CASSLGGTYTGELFF	TGTGCCAGCAGTTTAGGCGGGACTTACACCGGGGAGCTGTTTTTT
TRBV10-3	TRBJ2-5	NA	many	CAIRGADMETQYF	TGTGCCATCAGGGGGGCCGATATGGAGACCCAGTACTTC
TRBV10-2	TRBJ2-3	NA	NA	CASDSGDTQYF	TGCGCCAGCGATTCGGGGGATACGCAGTATTTT
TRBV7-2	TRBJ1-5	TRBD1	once	CASGRGPVAAEPQHF	TGTGCCAGTGGAAGGGGGCCCGTGGCGGCCGAGCCCCAGCATTTT
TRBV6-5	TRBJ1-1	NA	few	CASSSGASGNTEAFF	TGTGCCAGCAGTTCAGGGGCGTCGGGGAACACTGAAGCTTTCTTT
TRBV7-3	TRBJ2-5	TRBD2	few	CASSLTGGVQETQYF	TGTGCCAGCAGCTTAACGGGGGGGGTACAAGAGACCCAGTACTTC
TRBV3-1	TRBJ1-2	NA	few	CASSQDLTRGGGGYTF	TGTGCCAGCAGCCAAGATCTCACAAGGGGAGGTGGAGGCTACACCTTC
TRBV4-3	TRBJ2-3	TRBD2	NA	CASSQDGTPPWTSGGAWSTDTQYF	TGCGCCAGCAGCCAAGATGGGACTCCCCCTTGGACTAGCGGGGGGGCGTGGTCGACAGATACGCAGTATTTT
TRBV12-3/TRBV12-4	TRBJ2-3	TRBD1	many	CASSFPGQGAFGDTQYF	TGTGCCAGCAGTTTCCCGGGACAGGGGGCTTTTGGGGATACGCAGTATTTT
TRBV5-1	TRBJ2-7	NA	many	CASSWTDNYEQYF	TGCGCCAGCAGCTGGACGGATAACTACGAGCAGTACTTC
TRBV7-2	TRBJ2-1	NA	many	CASSLESSVNEQFF	TGTGCCAGCAGCTTAGAAAGCAGCGTAAATGAGCAGTTCTTC
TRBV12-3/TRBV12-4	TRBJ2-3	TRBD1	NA	CASRPPDRGADTQYF	TGTGCCAGCAGACCGCCGGACAGGGGTGCAGATACGCAGTATTTT
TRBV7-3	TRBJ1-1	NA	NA	CASSPSEGLIDTEAFF	TGTGCCAGCAGCCCATCGGAGGGGTTGATCGACACTGAAGCTTTCTTT
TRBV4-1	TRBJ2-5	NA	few	CASSQDLGGWETQYF	TGCGCCAGCAGCCAAGATCTCGGGGGTTGGGAGACCCAGTACTTC
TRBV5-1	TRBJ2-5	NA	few	CASSQVEGGETQYF	TGCGCCAGCAGCCAGGTAGAAGGGGGTGAGACCCAGTACTTC
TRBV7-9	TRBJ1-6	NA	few	CASSLLGASGRGYDSPLHF	TGTGCCAGCAGCTTATTGGGCGCCTCCGGCAGGGGTTATGATTCACCCCTCCACTTT
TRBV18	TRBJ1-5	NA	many	CASSPSQVSNQPQHF	TGTGCCAGCTCACCTTCACAGGTTAGCAATCAGCCCCAGCATTTT
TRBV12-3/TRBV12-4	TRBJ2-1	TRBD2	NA	CASRTSGGINEQFF	TGTGCCAGCCGAACTAGCGGGGGGATCAATGAGCAGTTCTTC
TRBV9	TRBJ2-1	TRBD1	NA	CASSGQGGLGEQFF	TGTGCCAGCAGCGGACAGGGCGGTTTGGGAGAGCAGTTCTTC